This TCR beta chain stems from a study of PD-1 blockade in classical Hodgkin lymphoma. This clone was seen more than once but under ten times. The junction does not match germline at one end; this may be a read error. The patients all showed relapse after autologous stem cell transplantation, while their brentuximab vedotin exposure varied. Sequencing used immunoSEQ multiplex PCR; TCRdb keeps in-frame clones, though not all of them. The table records 25,000 to 35,000 clones, around four fifths of them present only once. The germline gives CDR1 SNHLY, CDR2 FYNNEI. This CDR3 comprises 16 residues. The chain joins TRBV2 to TRBJ1-1; TRBD1 aligns across 10 bases. Sequenced material: peripheral blood mononuclear cells (PBMCs), taken before the second cycle of nivolumab. The TCR sequence derives from a human donor with classical Hodgkin lymphoma. The CDR3 region has the DNA TGTGCCAGCAGGGAAGGGACAGGGGTATCGTCCACTGAAGCTTTCTTT. Its protein is CASREGTGVSSTEAFF.